These T cell receptor beta chains were read from a single sample in a study of T-cell reconstitution after alpha-beta-depleted transplantation in children. TCRdb re-analysed the PCR reads in MiXCR, keeping a single row per CDR3 protein. The sample has about 300,000 distinct CDR3 sequences; over 7.5% are singletons. The sequencing here drew on peripheral blood, taken 360 days after TCRalphabeta/CD19-depleted stem cell transplant. These TCRs come from a female patient aged 2 to 10 who had a stem cell transplant for Fanconi anemia, so the T cells may come from the graft donor. CDR3s include the opening cysteine and the closing phenylalanine or tryptophan. The D gene is left open where the match is weak.

v_call: TRBV7-2
d_call: TRBD1
j_call: TRBJ2-7
cdr3_aa: CASSLWGLQGAYEQYF

v_call: TRBV5-6
d_call: .
j_call: TRBJ1-1
cdr3_aa: CASSLTGGVMTTEAFF

v_call: TRBV24-1
d_call: TRBD1
j_call: TRBJ1-3
cdr3_aa: CATSEYLPGDRRMAAGNTIYF

v_call: TRBV12-3/TRBV12-4
d_call: .
j_call: TRBJ1-2
cdr3_aa: CASSLSGAKGYTF

v_call: TRBV18
d_call: .
j_call: TRBJ1-1
cdr3_aa: CASSLKGGARVTGTEAFF

v_call: TRBV20-1
d_call: .
j_call: TRBJ1-2
cdr3_aa: CSARSSGYYGYTF

v_call: TRBV7-8
d_call: TRBD2
j_call: TRBJ2-1
cdr3_aa: CASSNGLAGGLSLNEQFF

v_call: TRBV6-2/TRBV6-3
d_call: .
j_call: TRBJ1-5
cdr3_aa: CASSYFGGYSNQPQHF

v_call: TRBV20-1
d_call: .
j_call: TRBJ2-6
cdr3_aa: CSARDVRGHTISGANVLTF

v_call: TRBV7-3
d_call: .
j_call: TRBJ2-2
cdr3_aa: CASTQGGTGELFF

v_call: TRBV7-3
d_call: TRBD1
j_call: TRBJ1-2
cdr3_aa: CASSPGTGSPYYTF

v_call: TRBV28
d_call: .
j_call: TRBJ2-3
cdr3_aa: CASGATSFDTQYF

v_call: TRBV7-2
d_call: .
j_call: TRBJ2-2
cdr3_aa: CASSPGTPNTGELFF

v_call: TRBV7-9
d_call: .
j_call: TRBJ1-6
cdr3_aa: CASSPVGTDNSPLHF

v_call: TRBV7-4
d_call: TRBD2
j_call: TRBJ2-1
cdr3_aa: CVSRERTSGNSYNEQFF

v_call: TRBV5-5
d_call: .
j_call: TRBJ1-1
cdr3_aa: CASSPQGSYMNTEAFF

v_call: TRBV12-3/TRBV12-4
d_call: .
j_call: TRBJ1-6
cdr3_aa: CASSSVLMSGGPYNSPLHF

v_call: TRBV7-8
d_call: TRBD1
j_call: TRBJ1-2
cdr3_aa: CASSLAGQGGGIDGYTF

v_call: TRBV6-1
d_call: .
j_call: TRBJ2-5
cdr3_aa: CASSPQPGGTQYF

v_call: TRBV5-5
d_call: .
j_call: TRBJ2-4
cdr3_aa: CASSPGTPVAKNIQYF

v_call: TRBV6-2/TRBV6-3
d_call: TRBD1
j_call: TRBJ1-1
cdr3_aa: CASSYSGQGRWGTEAFF

v_call: TRBV20-1
d_call: .
j_call: TRBJ2-2
cdr3_aa: CSARDVAPTGELFF

v_call: TRBV19
d_call: .
j_call: TRBJ2-3
cdr3_aa: CASSPQVGSTSTDTQYF

v_call: TRBV4-2
d_call: TRBD2
j_call: TRBJ2-3
cdr3_aa: CASSQAIAGDPDTQYF

v_call: TRBV7-9
d_call: TRBD1
j_call: TRBJ2-7
cdr3_aa: CASSLWKAQGTYEQYF

v_call: TRBV7-2
d_call: .
j_call: TRBJ2-5
cdr3_aa: CASSPRIEETQYF

v_call: TRBV7-2
d_call: TRBD2
j_call: TRBJ2-3
cdr3_aa: CASSFAGLAGSTDTQYF

v_call: TRBV7-9
d_call: TRBD2
j_call: TRBJ2-4
cdr3_aa: CASSFQAGGDQNIQYF

v_call: TRBV30
d_call: .
j_call: TRBJ1-5
cdr3_aa: CAWSAAFDQPQHF

v_call: TRBV2
d_call: .
j_call: TRBJ2-3
cdr3_aa: CASSVIPGERQYF

v_call: TRBV5-1
d_call: TRBD1
j_call: TRBJ1-1
cdr3_aa: CASSLTGTGREAFF

v_call: TRBV5-1
d_call: TRBD2
j_call: TRBJ2-5
cdr3_aa: CASSLGPSGGLNTETQYF

v_call: TRBV12-3/TRBV12-4
d_call: .
j_call: TRBJ1-1
cdr3_aa: CASSSWAGDTEAFF

v_call: TRBV12-3/TRBV12-4
d_call: TRBD1
j_call: TRBJ1-5
cdr3_aa: CASSLGTGGNQPQHF

v_call: TRBV28
d_call: .
j_call: TRBJ2-5
cdr3_aa: CASSLAGDYQETQYF

v_call: TRBV12-3/TRBV12-4
d_call: TRBD1
j_call: TRBJ2-7
cdr3_aa: CASTPDRDYEQYF

v_call: TRBV6-2/TRBV6-3
d_call: TRBD1
j_call: TRBJ2-3
cdr3_aa: CASQTGYTDTQYF

v_call: TRBV6-5
d_call: .
j_call: TRBJ2-3
cdr3_aa: CASSYTTVSSTDTQYF

v_call: TRBV6-2/TRBV6-3
d_call: TRBD2
j_call: TRBJ2-2
cdr3_aa: CASISGGAAGELFF

v_call: TRBV11-2
d_call: .
j_call: TRBJ2-2
cdr3_aa: CASRFTESVTGELFF

v_call: TRBV9
d_call: TRBD2
j_call: TRBJ2-3
cdr3_aa: CASSPHGRGARTDTQYF

v_call: TRBV28
d_call: .
j_call: TRBJ1-2
cdr3_aa: CASETGNRANYGYTF

v_call: TRBV4-3
d_call: .
j_call: TRBJ1-1
cdr3_aa: CASSQVRQGLTEAFF

v_call: TRBV12-3/TRBV12-4
d_call: TRBD1
j_call: TRBJ2-1
cdr3_aa: CASSSRQGGYNEQFF

v_call: TRBV20-1
d_call: .
j_call: TRBJ2-3
cdr3_aa: CSARGPGTDTQYF

v_call: TRBV7-8
d_call: TRBD1
j_call: TRBJ2-2
cdr3_aa: CASRKGTDHTGELFF

v_call: TRBV3-1
d_call: TRBD2
j_call: TRBJ2-3
cdr3_aa: CASSPQRLATDTQYF

v_call: TRBV24-1
d_call: .
j_call: TRBJ2-1
cdr3_aa: CATSDFAYNEQFF

v_call: TRBV5-1
d_call: TRBD1
j_call: TRBJ1-1
cdr3_aa: CASSSGQGALGTEAFF

v_call: TRBV11-2
d_call: .
j_call: TRBJ2-6
cdr3_aa: CASSLVPFPMVGGANVLTF

v_call: TRBV20-1
d_call: TRBD2
j_call: TRBJ2-3
cdr3_aa: CSARLLAVGHTDTQYF

v_call: TRBV29-1
d_call: TRBD2
j_call: TRBJ2-1
cdr3_aa: CSVAFLAGDNEQFF

v_call: TRBV28
d_call: TRBD2
j_call: TRBJ2-1
cdr3_aa: CASSLAGGQYEQFF

v_call: TRBV10-2
d_call: .
j_call: TRBJ1-5
cdr3_aa: CASSEGDQPQHF

v_call: TRBV5-1
d_call: TRBD2
j_call: TRBJ2-1
cdr3_aa: CASSLLLTGGSNEQFF

v_call: TRBV5-4
d_call: .
j_call: TRBJ1-2
cdr3_aa: CASSSPFDRILYGYTF

v_call: TRBV10-3
d_call: TRBD2
j_call: TRBJ2-3
cdr3_aa: CAISALAGASTDTQYF

v_call: TRBV13
d_call: .
j_call: TRBJ1-1
cdr3_aa: CASSRGGGKAFF

v_call: TRBV5-4
d_call: TRBD2
j_call: TRBJ2-1
cdr3_aa: CASSAGGQRGNEQFF

v_call: TRBV2
d_call: .
j_call: TRBJ1-1
cdr3_aa: CASSEGPWGTEAFF